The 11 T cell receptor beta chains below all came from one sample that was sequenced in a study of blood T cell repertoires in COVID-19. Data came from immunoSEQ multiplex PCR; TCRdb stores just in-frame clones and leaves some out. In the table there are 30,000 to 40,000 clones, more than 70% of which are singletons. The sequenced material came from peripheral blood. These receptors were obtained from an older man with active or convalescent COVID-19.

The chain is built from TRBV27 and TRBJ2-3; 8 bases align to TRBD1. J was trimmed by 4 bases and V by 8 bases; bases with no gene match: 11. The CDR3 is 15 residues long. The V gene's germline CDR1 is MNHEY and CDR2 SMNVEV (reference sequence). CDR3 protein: CASRKVQGGADTQYF. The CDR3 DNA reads TGTGCCAGCCGAAAAGTACAGGGGGGCGCAGATACGCAGTATTTT.

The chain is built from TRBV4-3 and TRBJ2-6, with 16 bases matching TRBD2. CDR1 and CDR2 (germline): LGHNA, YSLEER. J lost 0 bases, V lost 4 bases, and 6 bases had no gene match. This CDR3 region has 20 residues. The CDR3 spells CASSLGTSGRAFSGANVLTF. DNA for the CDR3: TGCGCCAGCAGCCTCGGGACTAGCGGGAGGGCGTTCTCTGGGGCCAACGTCCTGACTTTC.

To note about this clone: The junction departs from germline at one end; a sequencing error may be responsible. CDR3 loop: CASRETGYLPNF. Here the CDR3 DNA reads TGTGCCAGCAGAGAGACAGGTTACCTACCGAACTTC. This chain connects TRBV2 to TRBJ2-5; maybe TRBD1 (6 bases). The CDR3 runs to 12 residues. Germline V gives CDR1 SNHLY, CDR2 FYNNEI.

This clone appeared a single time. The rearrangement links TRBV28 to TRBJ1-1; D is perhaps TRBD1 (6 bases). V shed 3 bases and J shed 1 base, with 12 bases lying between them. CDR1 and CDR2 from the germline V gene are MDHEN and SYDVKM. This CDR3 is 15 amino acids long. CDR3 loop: CASSFWDTKNTEAFF. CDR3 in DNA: TGTGCCAGCAGTTTTTGGGACACAAAGAACACTGAAGCTTTCTTT.

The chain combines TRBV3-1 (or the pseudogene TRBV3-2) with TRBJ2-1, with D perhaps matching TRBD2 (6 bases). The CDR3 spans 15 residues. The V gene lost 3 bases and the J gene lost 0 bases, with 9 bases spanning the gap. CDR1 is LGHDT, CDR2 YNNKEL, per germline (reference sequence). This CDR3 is CASSHDGSSYNEQFF. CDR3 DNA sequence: TGTGCCAGCAGCCATGACGGGAGCTCCTACAATGAGCAGTTCTTC.

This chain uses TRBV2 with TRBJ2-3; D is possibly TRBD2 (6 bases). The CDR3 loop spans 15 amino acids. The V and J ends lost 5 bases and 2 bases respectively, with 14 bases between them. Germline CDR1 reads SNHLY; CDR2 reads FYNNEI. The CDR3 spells CASSSAQGLTDTQYF. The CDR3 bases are TGTGCCAGCAGTTCCGCGCAGGGACTCACAGATACGCAGTATTTT. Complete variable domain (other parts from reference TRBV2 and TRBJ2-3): EPEVTQTPSHQVTQMGQEVILRCVPISNHLYFYWYRQILGQKVEFLVSFYNNEISEKSEIFDDQFSVERPDGSNFTLKIRSTKLEDSAMYFCASSSAQGLTDTQYFGPGTRLTVL.

CDR3 DNA sequence: TGTGCCAGCAGGGGGACTAGCAGCTACGAGCAGTACTTC. It specifies CASRGTSSYEQYF. The chain uses TRBV2 and TRBJ2-7; 9 bases align to TRBD2. The CDR3 runs to 13 residues. The germline V gene has CDR1 SNHLY and CDR2 FYNNEI. After removal of 6 bases from V and 3 bases from J, the junction contained 3 bases not matched to a gene.

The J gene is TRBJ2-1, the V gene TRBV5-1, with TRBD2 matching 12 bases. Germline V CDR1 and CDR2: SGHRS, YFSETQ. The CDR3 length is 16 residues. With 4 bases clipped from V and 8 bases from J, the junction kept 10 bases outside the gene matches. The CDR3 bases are TGCGCCAGCAGCCCGCCGACTAGCGGGAGTGGCGATGAGCAGTTCTTC. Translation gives CASSPPTSGSGDEQFF.

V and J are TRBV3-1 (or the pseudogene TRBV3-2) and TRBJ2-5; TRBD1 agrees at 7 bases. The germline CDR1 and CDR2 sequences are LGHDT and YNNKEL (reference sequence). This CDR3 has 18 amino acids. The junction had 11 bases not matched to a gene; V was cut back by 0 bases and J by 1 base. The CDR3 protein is CASSQDIMYGTAQETQYF. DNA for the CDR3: TGTGCCAGCAGCCAAGATATTATGTACGGGACAGCCCAAGAGACCCAGTACTTC.

CDR3 sequence (DNA): TGTGCCAGCAGTTCTTGGACTAGCGGGACGAAATACGAGCAGTACTTC. Its translation: CASSSWTSGTKYEQYF. The chain recombines TRBV27 with TRBJ2-7; 12 positions match TRBD2. V lost 4 bases to trimming and J lost 4 bases; unmatched junction nucleotides: 8. The CDR3 has 16 residues. Per the germline V gene, CDR1 is MNHEY and CDR2 is SMNVEV (reference sequence).

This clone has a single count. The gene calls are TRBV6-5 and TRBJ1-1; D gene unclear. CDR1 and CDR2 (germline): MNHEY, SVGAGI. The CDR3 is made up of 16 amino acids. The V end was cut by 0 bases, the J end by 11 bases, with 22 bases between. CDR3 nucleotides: TGTGCCAGCAGTTACTCGAACAGAGGGTCGGCGAGGGTGGCTTTCTTT. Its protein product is CASSYSNRGSARVAFF.